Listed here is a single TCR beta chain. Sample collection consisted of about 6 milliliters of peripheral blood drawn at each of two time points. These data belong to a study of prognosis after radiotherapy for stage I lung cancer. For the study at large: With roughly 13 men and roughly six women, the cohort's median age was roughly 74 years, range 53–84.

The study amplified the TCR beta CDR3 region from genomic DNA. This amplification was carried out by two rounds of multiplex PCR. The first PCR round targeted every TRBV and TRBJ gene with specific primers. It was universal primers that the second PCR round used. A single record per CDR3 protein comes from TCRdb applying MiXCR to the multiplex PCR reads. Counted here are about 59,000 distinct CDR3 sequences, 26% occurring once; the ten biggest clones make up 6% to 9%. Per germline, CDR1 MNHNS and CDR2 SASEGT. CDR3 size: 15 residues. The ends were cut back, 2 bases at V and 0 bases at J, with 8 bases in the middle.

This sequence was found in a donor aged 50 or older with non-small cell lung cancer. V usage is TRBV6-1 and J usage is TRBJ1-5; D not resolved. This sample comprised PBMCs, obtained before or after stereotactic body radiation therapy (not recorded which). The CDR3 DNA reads TGTGCCAGCAGTGAATCGGTAAATAGCAATCAGCCCCAGCATTTT. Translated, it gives CASSESVNSNQPQHF.